This entry features one T cell receptor beta chain sequence. Its cognate antigen is unknown. This entry is derived from a study of vaccination and CD4 T cells after COVID-19. The overall study: The authors used overlapping spike peptides from SARS-CoV-2, HCoV-NL63, HCoV-OC43 and HCoV-229E to stimulate cells.

The assay that was used to sequence DNA from cultured CD4+ T cells was the Oncomine TCR Beta short-read assay. From cultured CD4+ T cells, genomic DNA was extracted. One entry per CDR3 protein results from TCRdb running MiXCR on the PCR reads. The sample records 24,000 or so distinct CDR3 sequences, approximately 59% being singletons. Treatment meaning: approximately nine-day PBMC culture with coronavirus spike peptide pools or control peptides (ViraFEST assay). Study outcomes and limitations: Recorded median SARS-CoV-2-reactive clonotype numbers increased from about 20 to 38 without reaching significance. A comparatively limited set of convalescent patients was examined, with no early post-infection timepoints.

The V gene's germline CDR1 is SGHTA and CDR2 FQGNSA. Trimming took off 0 bases at V and 4 bases at J, with 15 bases between the two ends. This CDR3 is built from 16 residues. This rearrangement joins TRBV7-2 to TRBJ1-1; D remains ambiguous. Material: CD4+ T cells from blood, cultured in vitro. The clonotype comes from a human donor who had recovered from COVID-19. The CDR3 DNA follows: TGTGCCAGCAGCTTAGCTTCCGCAGGCTGGGGCACTGAAGCTTTCTTT. This sequence encodes CASSLASAGWGTEAFF.